A selection of T cell receptor beta chains follows, all from one sample in a study of metastatic and nonmetastatic thyroid tumors. Using MiXCR, TCRdb reanalyzed the PCR reads. The sample lists about 12,000 clones, roughly 21% occurring once. The specimen sequenced was adjacent normal tissue. These receptors were collected from a female donor with papillary thyroid cancer or a benign thyroid nodule (not recorded which). Some clones in this sample may be carry-over from other donors' samples. CDR3s include the opening cysteine and the closing phenylalanine or tryptophan. A D gene is named only where the DNA matches it firmly. The size field is filled for only some rows; it gives once, few, many or a size class.

>.|TRBV4-1|many|16|TRBJ1-6
CASSPTVRSYNSPLHF
TGCGCCAGCAGCCCTACCGTGCGCTCCTATAATTCACCCCTCCACTTT
>.|TRBV20-1|medium-sized|15|TRBJ2-7
CSARDIGGRSYEQYF
TGCAGTGCTAGAGACATCGGGGGTCGATCCTACGAGCAGTACTTC
>TRBD1|TRBV12-3/TRBV12-4|.|17|TRBJ1-1
CASSFPQGARGGTEAFF
TGTGCCAGCAGCTTTCCCCAGGGGGCCCGGGGAGGGACTGAAGCTTTCTTT
>.|TRBV10-2|many|15|TRBJ1-4
CASSDLTAFNEKLFF
TGCGCCAGCAGTGACCTGACAGCCTTTAATGAAAAACTGTTTTTT
>.|TRBV6-1|few|14|TRBJ2-1
CASIGTSSYNEQSF
TGTGCCAGCATTGGTACGAGCTCCTACAATGAGCAGTCCTTC
>.|TRBV15|once|18|TRBJ2-2
CATISGKGGISNTGELFF
TGTGCCACCATCTCCGGGAAAGGGGGGATCTCGAACACCGGGGAGCTGTTTTTT
>TRBD1|TRBV20-1|few|13|TRBJ1-2
CSARTGGDYGYTF
TGCAGTGCTCGGACAGGGGGCGACTATGGCTACACCTTC
>TRBD1|TRBV24-1|few|16|TRBJ2-3
CATSDYGTGTTDTQYF
TGTGCCACCAGTGATTACGGGACAGGGACCACAGATACGCAGTATTTT
>.|TRBV27|few|15|TRBJ2-1
CASSPHTSSGDEQFF
TGTGCCAGCAGTCCACATACTAGTAGTGGCGATGAGCAGTTCTTC
>.|TRBV5-1|medium-sized|16|TRBJ1-2
CASSLGAALESAGYTF
TGCGCCAGCAGCTTGGGGGCAGCCCTTGAGTCCGCTGGCTACACCTTC
>.|TRBV3-1|many|15|TRBJ1-3
CASSSRVWSGNTIYF
TGTGCCAGCAGTAGCAGGGTCTGGTCTGGAAACACCATATATTTT
>.|TRBV12-3/TRBV12-4|.|13|TRBJ1-5
CASSIEGNQPQHF
TGTGCCAGCAGCATAGAGGGCAATCAGCCCCAGCATTTT
>.|TRBV7-2|once|16|TRBJ2-1
CASSLVRQSSYNEQFF
TGTGCCAGCAGCTTAGTGCGACAGAGCTCCTACAATGAGCAGTTCTTC
>.|TRBV6-1|medium-sized|16|TRBJ1-4
CASSARTASAMEKLFF
TGTGCCAGCAGTGCAAGGACAGCTAGTGCTATGGAAAAACTGTTTTTT
>TRBD1|TRBV20-1|.|15|TRBJ2-7
CSAREGTGNSYEQYF
TGCAGTGCTAGAGAGGGGACAGGTAACTCCTACGAGCAGTACTTC
>.|TRBV4-3|many|14|TRBJ2-5
CASSQVGKGETQYF
TGCGCCAGCAGCCAAGTCGGCAAGGGGGAGACCCAGTACTTC
>.|TRBV6-1|medium-sized|14|TRBJ2-7
CASSERRLSYEQYF
TGTGCCAGCAGTGAGAGACGGCTCTCCTACGAGCAGTACTTC
>.|TRBV19|many|16|TRBJ2-1
CASSIYVGVGNNEQFF
TGTGCCAGTAGTATATATGTGGGAGTAGGTAACAATGAGCAGTTCTTC
>.|TRBV5-1|.|13|TRBJ2-5
CASSLNRGETQYF
TGCGCCAGCAGCTTGAACAGAGGAGAGACCCAGTACTTC
>.|TRBV20-1|medium-sized|12|TRBJ1-1
CSAAGGNTEAFF
TGCAGTGCGGCCGGAGGAAACACTGAAGCTTTCTTT
>TRBD1|TRBV30|many|15|TRBJ2-2
CAWSVAGGWTGELFF
TGTGCCTGGAGTGTCGCAGGGGGCTGGACCGGGGAGCTGTTTTTT
>TRBD1|TRBV19|medium-sized|13|TRBJ2-3
CASSGDREDTQYF
TGTGCCAGTAGTGGGGACAGGGAAGATACGCAGTATTTT
>.|TRBV6-2/TRBV6-3|few|16|TRBJ2-2
CASSRSSGGGTGELFF
TGTGCCAGCAGTCGGTCCAGCGGAGGGGGCACCGGGGAGCTGTTTTTT
>.|TRBV14|.|16|TRBJ2-5
CASSQELGGLGETQYF
TGTGCCAGCAGCCAAGAGTTAGGAGGTCTTGGAGAGACCCAGTACTTC
>TRBD2|TRBV20-1|many|15|TRBJ2-7
CSARDLASGTYEQYF
TGCAGTGCTAGAGATCTGGCTAGCGGAACCTACGAGCAGTACTTC
>.|TRBV29-1|.|11|TRBJ1-2
CSGLEDYGYTF
TGCAGCGGCCTGGAGGACTATGGCTACACCTTC
>.|TRBV20-1|.|14|TRBJ1-1
CSAPPRALNTEAFF
TGCAGCGCTCCGCCTCGGGCATTGAACACTGAAGCTTTCTTT
>TRBD1|TRBV20-1|many|15|TRBJ2-7
CSATDQGQGVREQYF
TGCAGTGCTACGGACCAGGGACAGGGAGTTCGCGAGCAGTACTTC
>TRBD1|TRBV24-1|.|15|TRBJ2-5
CATSDGTGGVETQYF
TGTGCCACCAGTGATGGGACAGGGGGTGTGGAGACCCAGTACTTC
>TRBD2|TRBV28|few|14|TRBJ2-2
CASSRTSSTGELFF
TGTGCCAGCAGCAGGACTAGCTCCACCGGTGAGCTGTTCTTT
>.|TRBV7-2|many|14|TRBJ2-7
CASSIDQSSYEQYF
TGTGCCAGCAGCATAGACCAGAGCTCCTACGAGCAGTACTTC
>.|TRBV20-1|many|13|TRBJ2-7
CSASGWGSYEQYF
TGCAGTGCTAGTGGTTGGGGCTCCTACGAGCAGTACTTC